The 8 T cell receptor beta chains in this list originate from one sample, sequenced in a study of T cells in Graves' hyperthyroidism and ophthalmopathy. Researchers amplified the TCR beta CDR3 regions from RNA transcripts. HTBI primers were the set used in a first-round RT-PCR of the TCR CDR3. TCRdb re-analysed the multiplex PCR reads in MiXCR, keeping a single row per CDR3 protein. This table has around 600,000 distinct CDR3 sequences, approximately 42% appearing once. What was sequenced was peripheral blood or thyroid tissue (not recorded which). The receptors were sampled from an adult man with Graves' disease, either hyperthyroidism or ophthalmopathy (not recorded which).

The chain combines TRBV20-1 with TRBJ1-1; maybe TRBD1 (5 bases). The CDR3 runs 15 residues. Germline CDR1 DFQATT, CDR2 SNEGSKA (reference sequence). V was pared by 6 bases and J by 14 bases, with 31 bases between. The CDR3 sequence is CSARGQGGTEGFGFF. The CDR3 DNA reads as TGCAGTGCCCGCGGGCAGGGCGGCACTGAAGGATTTGGGTTCTTT.

Many counts were recorded for this clonotype. The chain couples TRBV9 to TRBJ1-6, with D possibly TRBD1 on 5 matching bases. Germline V CDR1 and CDR2: SGDLS, YYNGEE. Between the trimmed V and J ends, which lost 3 bases and 5 bases, there was a span of 15 bases. This CDR3 comprises 16 residues. The DNA of the CDR3 is TGTGCCAGCAGCGCCACAGGTTCTATGAATAATTCACCCCTCCACTTT. It is translated as CASSATGSMNNSPLHF.

This clonotype appeared many times. The chain has TRBV7-2 and TRBJ1-6; TRBD1 might be the D (5 bases). This CDR3 is built from 13 residues. V was clipped by 2 bases and J by 10 bases, with 9 bases between them. Per germline, CDR1 SGHTA and CDR2 FQGNSA. This CDR3 reads CASSLPGDSPLHF. The CDR3 DNA is TGTGCCAGCAGCTTACCGGGGGACTCACCCCTCCACTTT. Drawing the rest from reference TRBV7-2 and TRBJ1-6, the complete variable domain is GAGVSQSPSNKVTEKGKDVELRCDPISGHTALYWYRQSLGQGLEFLIYFQGNSAPDKSGLPSDRFSAERTGGSVSTLTIQRTQQEDSAVYLCASSLPGDSPLHFGNGTRLTVT.

V and J are TRBV5-1 and TRBJ1-1; D uncertain. Germline loops: CDR1 SGHRS, CDR2 YFSETQ. Trimming left V 4 bases short and J 2 bases short, with 15 bases between. This CDR3 spans 15 amino acids. The CDR3 bases are TGCGCCAGCAGCGTGGAAACCGGGCGAAACACTGAAGCTTTCTTT. The encoded protein is CASSVETGRNTEAFF.

The sample holds a few counts of this clonotype. The chain joins TRBV20-1 to TRBJ2-7; 14 nucleotides match TRBD2. The germline gives CDR1 DFQATT, CDR2 SNEGSKA (reference sequence). The CDR3 covers 15 residues. J gave up 6 bases and V 1 base, and 5 bases lay outside the gene matches. This CDR3 reads CSARGRLAGGGEQYF. In nucleotides, the CDR3 is TGCAGTGCTAGAGGTCGACTAGCGGGAGGGGGCGAGCAGTACTTC.

The chain has TRBV2 and TRBJ1-1; a possible D gene is TRBD1 (5 bases). Trimming cost V 6 bases and J 1 base, with 12 bases left between them. Germline-derived CDR1 and CDR2 are SNHLY and FYNNEI. The CDR3 spans 14 residues. CDR3 nucleotide sequence: TGTGCCAGCAGCGAGGGGTGGGGGAACACTGAAGCTTTCTTT. The encoded protein is CASSEGWGNTEAFF.

The V call is TRBV6-1, the J call TRBJ1-2, with unresolved D. Germline CDR1 and CDR2: MNHNS and SASEGT. This CDR3 contains 15 residues. V was pared by 0 bases and J by 5 bases, with 13 bases between. The CDR3 DNA reads as TGTGCCAGCAGTGAAGCCACACAAGAGACTTATGGCTACACCTTC. Translation: CASSEATQETYGYTF.

This clonotype was detected ten times or more. This rearrangement joins TRBV15 to TRBJ1-2; no reliable D call. CDR1 LNHNV and CDR2 YYDKDF come from the germline V gene (reference sequence). With 1 base removed from V and 4 bases from J, the gap between germline ends came to 19 bases. The CDR3 spans 17 residues. CDR3 sequence reads: CATSRAESRGRGYGYTF. The DNA for the CDR3 is TGTGCCACCAGCAGAGCGGAATCCAGAGGCCGCGGCTATGGCTACACCTTC.